This T cell receptor beta chain was obtained from a study of T-cell reconstitution after alpha-beta-depleted transplantation in children. Broader study findings: Surviving recipient cells, namely T cells and thymic progenitors, were the source of high day-60 TCRbeta diversity in some patients. Newly generated T cells supplied most T-cell counts and diversity one year post-transplant. Reports say that about two months after transplant, the alpha-beta T cells came out of several hundred graft clones that had expanded.

Unmatched junction bases numbered 9, after V lost 5 bases and J lost 0 bases. Germline CDR1 and CDR2: SGHTA and FQGNSA. The CDR3 totals 16 residues. This clonotype was detected ten times or more. Its antigen is as yet unknown. A TCRbeta library incorporating unique molecular identifiers was prepared. TCRdb recomputed calls from the PCR reads with MiXCR, one row per CDR3 protein. This table holds about 200,000 distinct CDR3 sequences, approximately 6% found once. The specimen comprised PBMCs, sampled before TCRalphabeta/CD19-depleted stem cell transplant. This receptor was obtained from a girl under three years old with combined immunodeficiency, due to receive a stem cell transplant. This rearrangement joins TRBV7-2 to TRBJ2-7, with TRBD2 matching 8 bases. The CDR3, as DNA: TGTGCCAGCAGCCCCCCGGGACTAGGGTTCTCCTACGAGCAGTACTTC. Its protein product is CASSPPGLGFSYEQYF.